These T cell receptor beta chains were read from a single sample in a study of breast tumors, draining lymph nodes, adjacent tissues. TCRdb processed the multiplex PCR reads anew with MiXCR; each CDR3 protein has one entry. The sample has about 15,000 distinct CDR3 sequences; 40% to 65% are singletons. The sequencing sample was made of tumor-adjacent breast tissue. These receptors were obtained from a female donor with breast cancer. Some clones in this sample may be carry-over from other donors' samples. Both conserved end residues are part of each CDR3. The D gene is left open where the match is weak. Rows give clone size only sometimes, using once, few, many, or a class for an expanded clone.

J gene,D gene,V gene,clone size,CDR3 DNA,CDR3 protein
TRBJ2-7,TRBD2,TRBV18,many,TGTGCCAGCTCACCACTCACTAGCGAACTCTCCTACGAGCAGTACTTC,CASSPLTSELSYEQYF
TRBJ2-7,-,TRBV20-1,-,TGCAGTGCTAGAGGAGCTTATGGGGCCTCCGAGCAGTACTTC,CSARGAYGASEQYF
TRBJ2-7,-,TRBV2,medium-sized,TGTGCCAGCAGCTGGGGTCCCTACGAGCAGTACTTC,CASSWGPYEQYF
TRBJ2-3,-,TRBV14,many,TGTGCCAGCAGGGGGGCTAGCGGACCCGCAGATACGCAGTATTTT,CASRGASGPADTQYF
TRBJ2-1,TRBD2,TRBV4-1,many,TGCGCCAGCAGCCAATTGACTAGCGGGAGTGGGGATGAGCAGTTCTTC,CASSQLTSGSGDEQFF
TRBJ1-2,-,TRBV20-1,-,TGCGGTGCTAGACCCCTGGTCGGGGGGCCCCCTAACTATGGCTACACCTTC,CGARPLVGGPPNYGYTF
TRBJ2-6,-,TRBV27,-,TGTGCCAGCAGTTTATCCTCTGGGGCCAACGTCCTGACTTTC,CASSLSSGANVLTF
TRBJ1-5,TRBD1,TRBV11-2,-,TGTGCTAGCGTACAGGGGTCTTTCAATCAGCCCCAGCATTTT,CASVQGSFNQPQHF
TRBJ2-1,TRBD2,TRBV2,once,TGTGCCAGCAGTCGGGGACTAGCGGGGAGATTAACCTACAATGAGCAGTTCTTC,CASSRGLAGRLTYNEQFF
TRBJ1-6,-,TRBV30,many,TGTGCCTGGAGTGTATGGAACTCCTATAATTCACCCCTCCACTTT,CAWSVWNSYNSPLHF
TRBJ2-5,TRBD2,TRBV19,-,TGTGCCAGTAGTCGCCGGACTAGCGGGAGAATGGGAGAGACCCAGTACTTC,CASSRRTSGRMGETQYF
TRBJ2-2,TRBD2,TRBV2,many,TGTGCCAGCCAGAGGGACTATGCGAACACCGGGGAGCTGTTTTTT,CASQRDYANTGELFF
TRBJ2-1,-,TRBV4-2,many,TGTGCCAGCAGCCAAGCTGCCGGGATGAGGGTAAATGAGCAGTTCTTC,CASSQAAGMRVNEQFF
TRBJ2-1,-,TRBV6-5,many,TGTGCCAGCAGTCACTCGCCTAGCACGTACAATGAGCAGTTCTTC,CASSHSPSTYNEQFF
TRBJ2-1,TRBD2,TRBV20-1,-,TGCAGTGCTCCAGGGGGGACTAGCGGGAGTTACAATGAGCAGTTCTTC,CSAPGGTSGSYNEQFF
TRBJ2-5,-,TRBV7-2,-,TGTGCCAGCAGCTTTTATCCGAAAAGGACAGAGACCCAGTACTTC,CASSFYPKRTETQYF
TRBJ1-1,-,TRBV12-3/TRBV12-4,many,TGTGCCAGCAGTTTCGGGATGGGGTACGCTGAAGCTTTCTTT,CASSFGMGYAEAFF
TRBJ2-1,-,TRBV19,-,TGTGCCACCTGGGGGTACAATGAGCAGTTCTTC,CATWGYNEQFF
TRBJ1-6,-,TRBV7-9,medium-sized,TGTGCCAGCAGCTTAACAGTTCCTAGCTCCTATAATTCACCCCTCCACTTT,CASSLTVPSSYNSPLHF
TRBJ2-7,-,TRBV28,many,TGTGCCAGCAGTTTATACCCCGAGCAGTACTTC,CASSLYPEQYF
TRBJ2-7,TRBD2,TRBV7-2,medium-sized,TGTGCCAGCAGCACCGGGACTAGCGGTTCCTACGAGCAGTACTTC,CASSTGTSGSYEQYF
TRBJ2-3,-,TRBV7-2,-,-,CASSFYICSAFLATGTDTQYF
TRBJ2-3,-,TRBV6-2/TRBV6-3,many,TGTGCCAGCAGCCACAGCATAGATACGCAGTATTTT,CASSHSIDTQYF
TRBJ1-6,TRBD1,TRBV5-5,-,TGTGCCAGCAGCTCGGACAGGGCGAATTCACCTCTCCACTTT,CASSSDRANSPLHF
TRBJ1-1,-,TRBV6-2/TRBV6-3,-,TGTGCCAGCAGTGTAACAGGGAGATACACTGAAGCTTTCTTT,CASSVTGRYTEAFF
TRBJ2-1,TRBD2,TRBV18,-,TGTGCCAGCTCACCAACGACTAGCGGGGACGAGAATGAGCAGTTCTTC,CASSPTTSGDENEQFF
TRBJ1-4,TRBD1,TRBV2,-,TGTGCCAGCAGTGAAGGAATGGGACAGAATGAAAAACTGTTTTTT,CASSEGMGQNEKLFF
TRBJ2-7,-,TRBV7-3,-,TGTGCCAGCAGCTTAAATGGCGGACCCTACGAGCAGTACTTC,CASSLNGGPYEQYF
TRBJ1-1,-,TRBV20-1,many,TGCAGTGCTGGGACGACGAACACTGAAGCTTTCTTT,CSAGTTNTEAFF
TRBJ2-7,-,TRBV7-2,-,TGTGCCAGCAGCTTAGCGGACGGGGGCCCCTACGAGCAGTACTTC,CASSLADGGPYEQYF
TRBJ1-6,TRBD1,TRBV6-2/TRBV6-3,-,TGTGCCAGCACCCACCCGGGACAGGAGTCACCCCTCCACTTT,CASTHPGQESPLHF
TRBJ2-1,TRBD2,TRBV29-1,-,TGCAGCGTTGAAGGGACTAGCGGGCAAGGGAATGAGCAGTTCTTC,CSVEGTSGQGNEQFF
TRBJ2-7,-,TRBV20-1,medium-sized,TGCAGTGCTAGCGTTAGCGGGACAGTGCGGGAGCAGTACTTC,CSASVSGTVREQYF
TRBJ1-2,TRBD1,TRBV5-5,-,TGTGCCAGCAGAGGTAGCGGGACAGGGGATAACTATGGCTACACCTTC,CASRGSGTGDNYGYTF
TRBJ2-2,-,TRBV12-3/TRBV12-4,-,TGTGCCAGCAACCCCGATTGGGCCACCGGGGAGCTGTTTTTT,CASNPDWATGELFF
TRBJ2-3,TRBD2,TRBV6-1,-,TGTGCCAGCAGTGAAGTACTAGCGGGAGGCACAGATACGCAGTATTTT,CASSEVLAGGTDTQYF
TRBJ1-6,TRBD1,TRBV6-4,-,TGTGCCAGCAGTGACCGGGACAGGGCTGGTAATTCACCCCTCCACTTT,CASSDRDRAGNSPLHF
TRBJ2-3,TRBD2,TRBV7-9,-,TGTGCCAGCAGCTTATCCCGGACTAGCGGGAGTACAGATACGCAGTATTTT,CASSLSRTSGSTDTQYF
TRBJ2-1,TRBD1,TRBV19,many,TGTGCCAGTATACGGGACAGGGGAGGGAATGAGCAGTTCTTC,CASIRDRGGNEQFF
TRBJ2-7,-,TRBV28,many,TGTGCCAGCAGTCTCCAGGTTGTTCCCTACGAGCAGTACTTC,CASSLQVVPYEQYF
TRBJ1-1,-,TRBV30,-,TGTGCCTGGATGTTGTACACTGAAGCTTTCTTT,CAWMLYTEAFF
TRBJ1-1,TRBD1,TRBV10-3,once,TGTGCCATCAGTGAGTCGATGTTGTGGGGACAGCAGAACACTGAAGCTTTCTTT,CAISESMLWGQQNTEAFF
TRBJ2-7,-,TRBV6-1,many,TGTGCCAGCAGTGAAGCGGCGGGGAACACCTACGAGCAGTACTTC,CASSEAAGNTYEQYF
TRBJ1-1,-,TRBV30,many,TGTGCCTGGAGTGTCCGTCTAGGTGCTTTCTTT,CAWSVRLGAFF
TRBJ2-3,TRBD2,TRBV12-3/TRBV12-4,many,TGTGCCAGCAGTTTGACTAGCGGGACAGATACGCAGTATTTT,CASSLTSGTDTQYF
TRBJ2-7,-,TRBV7-2,many,TGTGCCAGCAGCTTAGCGTTTCGCTCCTACGAGCAGTACTTC,CASSLAFRSYEQYF
TRBJ2-1,TRBD1,TRBV4-2,many,TGTGCCAGCAGCCAAGATGTAGGGGGCGTACACAATGAGCAGTTCTTC,CASSQDVGGVHNEQFF
TRBJ1-1,-,TRBV2,many,TGTGCCAGCAGTGAAACAAGGGTCGGCACTGAAGCTTTCTTT,CASSETRVGTEAFF